These 19 T cell receptor beta chains share one sample of origin, sequenced in a study of T cell responses to AZD1222 COVID-19 vaccine. Sequenced by immunoSEQ multiplex PCR; TCRdb stores in-frame clones only, minus some. The sample lists about 130,000 clones, 90% to 95% occurring once. This sample comprised peripheral blood, obtained 28 days after the second AZD1222 dose. These receptors all come from an adult who received the AZD1222 COVID-19 vaccine.

The chain employs TRBV18 and TRBJ1-4; D call uncertain. CDR1 is KGHSH, CDR2 LQKENI, per germline. V was shortened by 5 bases and J by 4 bases, with 8 bases between the two germline ends. This CDR3 spans 13 amino acids. CDR3 sequence: CASSGQINEKLFF. For the CDR3, the DNA is TGTGCCAGCTCAGGGCAGATTAATGAAAAACTGTTTTTT.

J is TRBJ2-3 and V is TRBV6-4; 9 positions agree with TRBD1. Germline assignment: CDR1 MRHNA and CDR2 SNTAGT. Trimming removed 3 bases from V and 2 bases from J; junction bases left unmatched: 6. This CDR3 has 16 amino acids. The CDR3 DNA is TGTGCCAGCAGTGATACACAGGGGGCGCACACAGATACGCAGTATTTT. It translates to CASSDTQGAHTDTQYF.

Of note for this clone: One end of the junction varies from germline; a read error may be responsible. The chain couples TRBV7-9 to TRBJ1-1; D is perhaps TRBD1 (6 bases). Germline lookup yields CDR1 SEHNR and CDR2 FQNEAQ (reference sequence). The CDR3 runs 16 residues. The CDR3 DNA sequence: TGTGCCAGCAGCCTAGCCCCGGGACACCTGAACACTGAAGCTTTCTTT. Translating it yields CASSLAPGHLNTEAFF.

The chain employs TRBV14 and TRBJ2-3; 7 bases line up with TRBD2. Trimming cost V 1 base and J 6 bases; bases outside gene matches: 7. This CDR3 has 15 residues. Germline V gives CDR1 SGHDN, CDR2 FVKESK. CDR3 in DNA: TGTGCCAGCAGCCAAGTAGGGAGTAGCGGGGATACGCAGTATTTT. Residues: CASSQVGSSGDTQYF.

This clone has a handful of counts. The junction differs from germline at one of its ends, possibly a read error. This sequence joins TRBV3-1 (or the pseudogene TRBV3-2) and TRBJ1-3; D remains ambiguous. Germline CDR1 reads LGHDT; CDR2 reads YNNKEL (reference sequence). This CDR3 comprises 15 residues. CDR3 region: CASSQEGNSGNTIYF. CDR3 sequence (DNA): TGTGCCAGCAGTCAAGAAGGTAACTCTGGAAACACCATATATTTT.

V and J are TRBV14 and TRBJ1-4; TRBD1 matches 9 bases. The germline V gene has CDR1 SGHDN and CDR2 FVKESK. The V gene end was trimmed by 8 bases and the J gene end by 6 bases; junction bases not matched to a gene: 10. CDR3 length: 15 residues. DNA of the CDR3: TGTGCCAGCTTAGAACCCGGGACAGGGTATGAAAAACTGTTTTTT. Its translation is CASLEPGTGYEKLFF. Supplemented by reference TRBV14 and TRBJ1-4, the full variable domain reads EAGVTQFPSHSVIEKGQTVTLRCDPISGHDNLYWYRRVMGKEIKFLLHFVKESKQDESGMPNNRFLAERTGGTYSTLKVQPAELEDSGVYFCASLEPGTGYEKLFFGSGTQLSVL.

The CDR3 sequence is CASSQGDGTPQQFF. The DNA for the CDR3 is TGTGCCAGCAGCCAGGGAGACGGGACTCCACAGCAGTTCTTC. The chain carries TRBV4-2 and TRBJ2-1, with D tentatively TRBD2 (6 bases). V lost 3 bases and J 11 bases, leaving 17 bases between the germline ends. This CDR3 region has 14 residues. Germline-derived CDR1 and CDR2 are LGHNA and YNFKEQ.

The chain is built from TRBV12-3 or TRBV12-4 and TRBJ2-4; D may match TRBD1 or TRBD2 (5 bases each). The CDR3 contains 13 residues. V lost 7 bases to trimming and J lost 6 bases, with 13 bases between them. CDR3 sequence reads: CASTLGAGNIQYF. The CDR3 DNA follows: TGTGCCAGCACCCTCGGGGCGGGAAACATTCAGTACTTC.

V gene TRBV7-3 combines with J gene TRBJ2-3; D gene ambiguous. This CDR3 contains 13 residues. Trimming left V 3 bases short and J 2 bases short, with 6 bases between. Germline values: CDR1 SGHTA, CDR2 FQGTGA. CDR3 nucleotide sequence: TGTGCCAGCAGCTTGGAAGACACAGATACGCAGTATTTT. Its protein is CASSLEDTDTQYF.

Remarks on this clone: One junction end disagrees with the germline gene, perhaps due to a read error. This sequence joins TRBV7-7 and TRBJ1-2; D is ambiguous. This CDR3 comprises 17 residues. Germline V gene sequence: CDR1 SSHAT, CDR2 FNYEAQ (reference sequence). CDR3 DNA sequence: TGTGCTAGCAGCTTAGAGTTTACGCCAAGGGTTAACTATGGCTACACCTTC. It is translated as CASSLEFTPRVNYGYTF. Filled out from reference TRBV7-7 and TRBJ1-2, the complete variable domain reads GAGVSQSPRYKVTKRGQDVTLRCDPISSHATLYWYQQALGQGPEFLTYFNYEAQPDKSGLPSDRFSAERPEGSISTLTIQRTEQRDSAMYRCASSLEFTPRVNYGYTFGSGTRLTVV.

This chain links TRBV19 with TRBJ1-5; D unresolved. V shed 6 bases and J shed 6 bases, with 9 bases lying between them. The CDR3 consists of 12 residues. CDR1 is LNHDA, CDR2 SQIVND, per germline (reference sequence). CDR3 nucleotide sequence: TGTGCCAGTAGATTGGGGTCTCAGCCCCAGCATTTT. Translating it yields CASRLGSQPQHF.

This clone was detected a few times. V and J are TRBV20-1 and TRBJ1-2, with 9 bases identical to TRBD1. Germline assignment: CDR1 DFQATT and CDR2 SNEGSKA (reference sequence). This CDR3 is built from 13 residues. V shed 3 bases, J shed 4 bases, and the junction held 3 bases outside the gene matches. CDR3 nucleotide sequence: TGCAGTGCTAGTACAGGGGGCGCCTATGGCTACACCTTC. Amino acids: CSASTGGAYGYTF.

V is TRBV5-1 and J is TRBJ1-1; 8 positions agree with TRBD1. J lost 0 bases, V lost 0 bases, and 4 bases had no gene match. This CDR3 comprises 16 residues. Germline CDR1 and CDR2: SGHRS and YFSETQ. Here the CDR3 reads CASSLVQGAVNTEAFF. CDR3 bases: TGCGCCAGCAGCTTGGTCCAGGGGGCGGTGAACACTGAAGCTTTCTTT.

This rearrangement joins TRBV3-1 (or the pseudogene TRBV3-2) to TRBJ1-3; no definite D call. Looked up from germline, CDR1 is LGHDT and CDR2 is YNNKEL (reference sequence). The CDR3 is made up of 18 amino acids. V dropped 0 bases and J dropped 0 bases, with 15 bases sitting between them. The CDR3 reads CASSQDGRFWTSGNTIYF. CDR3 nucleotides: TGTGCCAGCAGCCAAGATGGCCGGTTTTGGACCTCTGGAAACACCATATATTTT.

This chain connects TRBV4-3 to TRBJ1-1, with 9 bases that match TRBD1. After removal of 0 bases from V and 11 bases from J, the junction contained 28 bases not matched to a gene. CDR1 LGHNA and CDR2 YSLEER come from the germline V gene. The CDR3 loop spans 21 amino acids. The CDR3, as DNA: TGCGCCAGCAGCCAAGATGGTCGGGACAGGGTTAACACACGCGCCGGGTTTGACGCTTTCTTT. This encodes CASSQDGRDRVNTRAGFDAFF.

V usage is TRBV7-9 and J usage is TRBJ1-1; 7 nucleotides agree with TRBD1. The CDR3 consists of 16 residues. V lost 4 bases to trimming and J lost 0 bases; unmatched junction nucleotides: 8. Germline loops: CDR1 SEHNR, CDR2 FQNEAQ (reference sequence). In nucleotides, the CDR3 is TGTGCCAGCAGCTCGCGGGACAGAAACATGAACACTGAAGCTTTCTTT. Its translation: CASSSRDRNMNTEAFF.

CDR3 nucleotide sequence: TGTGCCTGGAGTAGCAACTACCAAGAGACCCAGTACTTC. Residues: CAWSSNYQETQYF. The rearrangement uses TRBV30 and TRBJ2-5, with D hard to call. The V gene lost 2 bases and the J gene lost 0 bases, with 7 bases spanning the gap. The CDR3 consists of 13 residues. The germline gives CDR1 GTSNPN, CDR2 SVGIG (reference sequence).

The V gene is TRBV7-9, the J gene TRBJ1-3; D unclear. Germline-derived CDR1 and CDR2 are SEHNR and FQNEAQ (reference sequence). The ends were cut back, 0 bases at V and 0 bases at J, with 6 bases in the middle. This CDR3 has 15 amino acids. CDR3 loop: CASSLARHSGNTIYF. CDR3 sequence (DNA): TGTGCCAGCAGCTTAGCCAGACACTCTGGAAACACCATATATTTT.

The CDR3 loop reads CASSQDRSYEQYF. The CDR3 DNA is TGCGCCAGCAGCCAAGACAGGTCCTACGAGCAGTACTTC. The chain has TRBV4-1 and TRBJ2-7; D is undetermined. The V gene lost 0 bases and the J gene lost 1 base, with 4 bases spanning the gap. Germline V gene sequence: CDR1 MGHRA, CDR2 YSYEKL. This CDR3 comprises 13 residues.